The next 9 T cell receptor beta chains were all read from a single sample in a study of neurological immune-mediated disorders. TCRdb re-called the 5' RACE reads with MiXCR, one entry per CDR3 protein. This sample carries under 50,000 distinct CDR3 sequences, over 20% of them seen once, and the ten largest clones take over 20%. Sequencing used PBMCs. These receptors came from a woman aged 65 to 85 in good health.

The rearrangement uses TRBV7-2 and TRBJ2-7; 7 positions match TRBD1. J gave up 0 bases and V 5 bases, and 7 bases lay outside the gene matches. The CDR3 runs to 15 residues. Per germline, CDR1 SGHTA and CDR2 FQGNSA. In DNA, the CDR3 is TGTGCCAGCAGCCCGAGACAGGGTCTCTCCTACGAGCAGTACTTC. As protein: CASSPRQGLSYEQYF.

As to this clonotype: One junction end does not reproduce the germline sequence, and a read error may be involved. V is TRBV5-1 and J is TRBJ2-7; weak D call: TRBD1 (5 bases). The CDR3 extends over 13 amino acids. The germline V gene has CDR1 SGHRS and CDR2 YFSETQ. CDR3 protein: CSSSSQGDYEQYF. The CDR3, as DNA: TGCTCCAGCAGCTCCCAGGGTGACTACGAGCAGTACTTC.

Turning to this clonotype: This may come from a read error, since a much larger clone is one base off. This sequence joins TRBV5-1 and TRBJ2-5, with D maybe TRBD1 (6 bases). CDR1 SGHRS and CDR2 YFSETQ come from the germline V gene. The V end was cut by 6 bases, the J end by 4 bases, with 25 bases between. The CDR3 sequence is 17 residues long. The CDR3 loop reads CASNFFGFGGVPETQYF. As DNA, the CDR3 is TGCGCCAGCAACTTCTTCGGGTTTGGGGGCGTCCCAGAGACCCAGTACTTC.

On this clonotype itself: The CDR3 ends on some other residue instead of the conserved phenylalanine or tryptophan, so this is likely a read error. The genes are TRBV20-1 and TRBJ2-1; D is uncertain. V lost 5 bases and J lost 0, with 14 bases in between. The CDR3 loop spans 15 amino acids. Looked up from germline, CDR1 is DFQATT and CDR2 is SNEGSKA (reference sequence). The CDR3: CSAFPAFPSYNEQFS. CDR3 nucleotide sequence: TGCAGTGCTTTTCCAGCGTTCCCCTCCTACAATGAGCAGTTCTCC.

The genes are TRBV5-1 and TRBJ2-1; D is possibly TRBD1 or TRBD2 (5 bases each). This CDR3 is built from 13 residues. The V and J ends lost 0 bases and 8 bases respectively, with 9 bases between them. Germline V gives CDR1 SGHRS, CDR2 YFSETQ. The CDR3 nucleotides are TGCGCCAGCAGCTTGGAGTTGGGGGATGAGCAGTTCTTC. Its translation is CASSLELGDEQFF. The full variable domain, rest sourced from reference TRBV5-1 and TRBJ2-1, is KAGVTQTPRYLIKTRGQQVTLSCSPISGHRSVSWYQQTPGQGLQFLFEYFSETQRNKGNFPGRFSGRQFSNSRSEMNVSTLELGDSALYLCASSLELGDEQFFGPGTRLTVL.

The sample holds many counts of this clonotype. CDR3 coding DNA: TGTGCCAGCAGCCCCAGGACCCGGGCTGGGGAGCAGTACTTC. It yields the protein CASSPRTRAGEQYF. The chain combines TRBV7-9 with TRBJ2-7; D uncertain. V dropped 5 bases and J dropped 7 bases, with 18 bases sitting between them. The CDR3 has 14 residues. The germline gives CDR1 SEHNR, CDR2 FQNEAQ (reference sequence).

This clonotype was seen many times. This chain links TRBV20-1 with TRBJ2-2; 8 bases are a match to TRBD1. V was pared by 4 bases and J by 1 base, with 2 bases of the junction left unmatched. The CDR3 is made up of 14 amino acids. CDR1 DFQATT and CDR2 SNEGSKA come from the germline V gene (reference sequence). The CDR3 loop is CSATDRVNTGELFF. The CDR3 coding sequence is TGCAGTGCTACGGACAGGGTGAACACCGGGGAGCTGTTTTTT.

There are many counts of this clonotype. The chain employs TRBV29-1 and TRBJ1-1; D unclear. Germline CDR1 is SQVTM and CDR2 is ANQGSEA. The CDR3 has 14 residues. Trimming took 7 bases from V and 4 from J, leaving 19 bases between them. The CDR3 protein is CSAPYNRVVTEAFF. The CDR3 region has the DNA TGCAGCGCTCCCTATAATAGGGTGGTCACTGAAGCTTTCTTT.

This clonotype was observed many times. The rearrangement joins TRBV10-3 to TRBJ2-7; TRBD1 matches at 7 bases. With 6 bases clipped from V and 6 bases from J, the junction kept 8 bases outside the gene matches. Germline CDR1 ENHRY, CDR2 SYGVKD. The CDR3 is made up of 13 amino acids. CDR3 bases: TGTGCCATCAGAGGGACAGAGGGTCGCGAGCAGTACTTC. Translation gives CAIRGTEGREQYF.